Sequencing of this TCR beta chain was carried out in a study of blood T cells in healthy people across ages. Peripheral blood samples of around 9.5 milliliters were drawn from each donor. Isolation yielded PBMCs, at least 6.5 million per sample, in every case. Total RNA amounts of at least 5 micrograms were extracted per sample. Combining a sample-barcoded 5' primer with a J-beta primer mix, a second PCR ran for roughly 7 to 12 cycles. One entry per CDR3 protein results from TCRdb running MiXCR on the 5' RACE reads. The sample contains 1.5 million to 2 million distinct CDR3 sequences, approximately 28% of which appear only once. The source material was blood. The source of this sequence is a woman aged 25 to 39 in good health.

DNA of the CDR3: TGTGCCTGGAGGCCCATATCACAAGCAGATACGCAGTATTTT. Its translation: CAWRPISQADTQYF. V gene TRBV30 combines with J gene TRBJ2-3, with D unresolved. The CDR3 sequence is 14 residues long. The V gene's germline CDR1 is GTSNPN and CDR2 SVGIG (reference sequence). Trimming pared 3 bases from V and 4 bases from J, leaving 14 bases between. The whole variable domain, remainder taken from reference TRBV30 and TRBJ2-3, is SQTIHQWPATLVQPVGSPLSLECTVEGTSNPNLYWYRQAAGRGLQLLFYSVGIGQISSEVPQNLSASRPQDRQFILSSKKLLLSDSGFYLCAWRPISQADTQYFGPGTRLTVL.